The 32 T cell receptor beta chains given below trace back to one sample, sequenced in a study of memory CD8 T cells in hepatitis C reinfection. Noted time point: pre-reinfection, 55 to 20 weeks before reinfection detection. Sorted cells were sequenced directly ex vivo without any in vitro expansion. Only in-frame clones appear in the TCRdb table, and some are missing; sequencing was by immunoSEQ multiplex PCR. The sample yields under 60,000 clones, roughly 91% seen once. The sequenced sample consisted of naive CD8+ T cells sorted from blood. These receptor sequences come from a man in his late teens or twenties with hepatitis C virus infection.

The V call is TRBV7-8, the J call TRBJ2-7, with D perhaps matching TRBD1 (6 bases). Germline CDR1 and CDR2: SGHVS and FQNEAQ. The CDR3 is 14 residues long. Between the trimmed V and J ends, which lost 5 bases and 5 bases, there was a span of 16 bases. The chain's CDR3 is CASSARQDYDEQYF. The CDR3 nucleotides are TGTGCCAGCAGCGCCCGACAGGATTATGACGAGCAGTACTTC.

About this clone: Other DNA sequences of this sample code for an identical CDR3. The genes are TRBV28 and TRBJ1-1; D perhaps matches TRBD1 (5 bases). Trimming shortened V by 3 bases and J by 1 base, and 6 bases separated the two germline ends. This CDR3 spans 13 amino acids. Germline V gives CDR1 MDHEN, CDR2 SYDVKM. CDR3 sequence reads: CASSLGQNTEAFF. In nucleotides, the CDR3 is TGTGCCAGCAGTTTGGGGCAGAACACTGAAGCTTTCTTT.

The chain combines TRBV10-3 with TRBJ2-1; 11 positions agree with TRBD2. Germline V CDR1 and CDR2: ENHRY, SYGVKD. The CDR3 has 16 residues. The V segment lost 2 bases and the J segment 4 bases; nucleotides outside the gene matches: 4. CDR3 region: CAISETLAGGYNEQFF. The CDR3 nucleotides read TGTGCCATCAGTGAGACGCTAGCGGGGGGTTACAATGAGCAGTTCTTC.

The CDR3: CAISDPGLAGPQHEQYV. The CDR3 DNA reads TGTGCCATCAGTGACCCCGGACTAGCGGGGCCGCAACACGAGCAGTACGTC. The chain has TRBV10-3 and TRBJ2-7; 12 nucleotides match TRBD2. This CDR3 region has 17 residues. Germline loops: CDR1 ENHRY, CDR2 SYGVKD. V lost 3 bases and J lost 5; bases outside the gene matches: 11.

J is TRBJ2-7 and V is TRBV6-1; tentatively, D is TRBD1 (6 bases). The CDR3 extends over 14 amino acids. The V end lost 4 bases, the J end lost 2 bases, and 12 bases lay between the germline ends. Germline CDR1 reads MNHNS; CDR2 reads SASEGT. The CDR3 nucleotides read TGTGCCAGCAGTGTTAGGGACATAGCCTACGAGCAGTACGTC. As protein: CASSVRDIAYEQYV.

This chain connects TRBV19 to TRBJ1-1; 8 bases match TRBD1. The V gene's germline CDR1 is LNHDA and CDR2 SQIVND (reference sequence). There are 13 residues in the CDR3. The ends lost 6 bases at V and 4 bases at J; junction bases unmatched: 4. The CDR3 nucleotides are TGTGCCAGTAGCGACAGGGGCGGCACTGAAGCTTTCTTT. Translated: CASSDRGGTEAFF.

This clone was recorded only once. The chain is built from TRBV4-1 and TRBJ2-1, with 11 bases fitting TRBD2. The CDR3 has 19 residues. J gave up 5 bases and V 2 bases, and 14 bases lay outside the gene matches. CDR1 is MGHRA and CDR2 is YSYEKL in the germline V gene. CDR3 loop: CASSQQFMLAGGPDNEQFF. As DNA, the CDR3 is TGCGCCAGCAGCCAACAATTTATGTTAGCGGGAGGGCCAGACAATGAGCAGTTCTTC.

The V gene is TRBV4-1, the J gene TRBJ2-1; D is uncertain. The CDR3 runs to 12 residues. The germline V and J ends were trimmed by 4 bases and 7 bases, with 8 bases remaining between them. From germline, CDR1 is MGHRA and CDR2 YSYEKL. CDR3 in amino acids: CASSRTGNEQFF. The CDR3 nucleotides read TGCGCCAGCAGCCGCACCGGGAATGAGCAGTTCTTC.

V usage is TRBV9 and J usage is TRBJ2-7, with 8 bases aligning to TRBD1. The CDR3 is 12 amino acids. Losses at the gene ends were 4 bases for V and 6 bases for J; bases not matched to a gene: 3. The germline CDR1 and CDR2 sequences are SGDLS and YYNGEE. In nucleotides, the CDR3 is TGTGCCAGCAGCCAAGGACAGGGCGAGCAGTACTTC. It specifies CASSQGQGEQYF.

The CDR3 spells CATSRGLAGENEQFF. CDR3 nucleotide sequence: TGTGCCACCAGCAGAGGACTAGCGGGAGAAAATGAGCAGTTCTTC. This chain uses TRBV15 with TRBJ2-1, with 12 positions matching TRBD2. CDR3 length equals 15 residues. The V segment lost 1 base and the J segment 7 bases; nucleotides outside the gene matches: 2. Per the germline V gene, CDR1 is LNHNV and CDR2 is YYDKDF (reference sequence).

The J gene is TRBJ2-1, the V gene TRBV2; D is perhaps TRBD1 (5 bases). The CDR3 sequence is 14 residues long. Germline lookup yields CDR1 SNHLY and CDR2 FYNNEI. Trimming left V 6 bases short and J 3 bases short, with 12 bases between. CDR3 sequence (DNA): TGTGCCAGCAGACAGTCCCAGGGCTACAATGAGCAGTTCTTC. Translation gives CASRQSQGYNEQFF.

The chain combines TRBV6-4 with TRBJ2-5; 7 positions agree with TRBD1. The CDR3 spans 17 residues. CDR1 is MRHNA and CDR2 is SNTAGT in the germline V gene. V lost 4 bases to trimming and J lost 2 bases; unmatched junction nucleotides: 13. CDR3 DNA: TGTGCCAGCAGTGCTCTGACAGGGCCCCAAATACAAGAGACCCAGTACTTC. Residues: CASSALTGPQIQETQYF.

CDR3 loop: CASSESTGALLTYEQYF. The CDR3 DNA reads as TGCGCCAGCAGTGAGTCGACAGGAGCACTTTTAACCTACGAGCAGTACTTC. The gene calls are TRBV10-1 and TRBJ2-7, with TRBD1 as a possible D gene (6 bases). Trimming took off 0 bases at V and 2 bases at J, with 17 bases between the two ends. CDR1 and CDR2 from the germline V gene are WNHNN and SYGVQD (reference sequence). The CDR3 is made up of 17 amino acids.

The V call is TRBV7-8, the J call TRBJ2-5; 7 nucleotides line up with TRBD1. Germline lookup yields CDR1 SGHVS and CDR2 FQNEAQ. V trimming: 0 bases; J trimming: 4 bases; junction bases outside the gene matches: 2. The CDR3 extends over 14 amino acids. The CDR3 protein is CASSLAGGPETQYF. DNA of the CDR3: TGTGCCAGCAGCTTAGCAGGGGGCCCAGAGACCCAGTACTTC. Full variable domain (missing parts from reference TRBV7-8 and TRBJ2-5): GAGVSQSPRYKVAKRGQDVALRCDPISGHVSLFWYQQALGQGPEFLTYFQNEAQLDKSGLPSDRFFAERPEGSVSTLKIQRTQQEDSAVYLCASSLAGGPETQYFGPGTRLLVL.

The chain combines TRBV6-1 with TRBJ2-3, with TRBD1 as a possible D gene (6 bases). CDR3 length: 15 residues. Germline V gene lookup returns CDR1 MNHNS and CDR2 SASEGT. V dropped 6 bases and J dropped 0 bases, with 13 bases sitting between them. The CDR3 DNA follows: TGTGCCAGCAGCGCCCCAGGGGCCAGCACAGATACGCAGTATTTT. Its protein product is CASSAPGASTDTQYF.

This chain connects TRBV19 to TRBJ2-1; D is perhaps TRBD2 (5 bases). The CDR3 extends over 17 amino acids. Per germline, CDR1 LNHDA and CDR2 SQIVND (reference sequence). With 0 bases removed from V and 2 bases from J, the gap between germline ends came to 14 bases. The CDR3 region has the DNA TGTGCCAGTAGTATAGATCGGATAGCGAGCCCCTACAATGAGCAGTTCTTC. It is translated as CASSIDRIASPYNEQFF.

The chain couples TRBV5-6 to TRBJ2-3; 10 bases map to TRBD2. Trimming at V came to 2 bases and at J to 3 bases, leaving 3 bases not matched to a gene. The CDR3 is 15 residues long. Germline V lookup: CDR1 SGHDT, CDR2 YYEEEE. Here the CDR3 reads CASSFSGGATDTQYF. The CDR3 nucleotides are TGTGCCAGCAGCTTCAGCGGGGGGGCAACAGATACGCAGTATTTT.

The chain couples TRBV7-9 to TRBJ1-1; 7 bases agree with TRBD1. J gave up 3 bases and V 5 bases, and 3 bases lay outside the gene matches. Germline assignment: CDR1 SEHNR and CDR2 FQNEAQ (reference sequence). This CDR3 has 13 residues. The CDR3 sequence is CASSLGTDTEAFF. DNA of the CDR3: TGTGCCAGCAGCCTCGGGACAGACACTGAAGCTTTCTTT.

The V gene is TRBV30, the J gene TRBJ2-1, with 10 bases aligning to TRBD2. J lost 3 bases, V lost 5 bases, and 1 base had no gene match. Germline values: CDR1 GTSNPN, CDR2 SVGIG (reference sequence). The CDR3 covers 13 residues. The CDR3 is CAWGLAVYNEQFF. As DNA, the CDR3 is TGTGCCTGGGGACTAGCGGTCTACAATGAGCAGTTCTTC.

The CDR3 DNA reads TGCGCCAGCAGCCCCGAAAGGAGCTCCTACAATGAGCAGTTCTTC. This gives the protein CASSPERSSYNEQFF. V and J are TRBV4-3 and TRBJ2-1, with no clear D. Germline lookup yields CDR1 LGHNA and CDR2 YSLEER. The CDR3 totals 15 residues. V was trimmed by 4 bases and J by 0 bases, leaving 10 bases between them.

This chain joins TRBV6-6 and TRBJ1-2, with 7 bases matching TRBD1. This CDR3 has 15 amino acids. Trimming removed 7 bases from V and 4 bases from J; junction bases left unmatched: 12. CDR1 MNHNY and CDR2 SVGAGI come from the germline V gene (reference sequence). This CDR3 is CASTLGDRNFYGYTF. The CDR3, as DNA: TGTGCCAGCACCCTAGGGGACAGAAACTTCTATGGCTACACCTTC.

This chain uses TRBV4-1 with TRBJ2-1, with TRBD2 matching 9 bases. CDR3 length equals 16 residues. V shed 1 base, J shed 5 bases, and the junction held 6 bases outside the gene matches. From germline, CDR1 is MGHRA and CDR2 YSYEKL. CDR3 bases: TGCGCCAGCAGCCAAGCTGGGCTAGCGGGAAACAATGAGCAGTTCTTC. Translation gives CASSQAGLAGNNEQFF.

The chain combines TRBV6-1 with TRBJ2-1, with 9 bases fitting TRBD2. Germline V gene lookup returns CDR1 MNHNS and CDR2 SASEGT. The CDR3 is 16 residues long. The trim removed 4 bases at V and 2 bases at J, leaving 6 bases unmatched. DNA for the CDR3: TGTGCCAGCAGTGCCTTAGCGGGGGATACCTACAATGAGCAGTTCTTC. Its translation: CASSALAGDTYNEQFF.

The CDR3 spells CASSLEGPASVGFF. The CDR3 DNA reads TGTGCCAGCAGCTTAGAGGGGCCGGCTAGCGTCGGGTTCTTC. The V gene is TRBV11-2, the J gene TRBJ2-1; a weak D match, TRBD2 (6 bases). CDR3 length: 14 amino acids. V gave up 0 bases and J gave up 15 bases, with 18 bases separating them. Germline V gene lookup returns CDR1 SGHAT and CDR2 FQNNGV.

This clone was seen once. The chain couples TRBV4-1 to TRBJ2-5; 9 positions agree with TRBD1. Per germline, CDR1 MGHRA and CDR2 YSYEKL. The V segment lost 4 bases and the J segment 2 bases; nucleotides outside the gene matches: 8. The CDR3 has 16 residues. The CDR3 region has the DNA TGCGCCAGCAGCCTGACCTCAGGACAGGGGCAAGAGACCCAGTACTTC. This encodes CASSLTSGQGQETQYF.

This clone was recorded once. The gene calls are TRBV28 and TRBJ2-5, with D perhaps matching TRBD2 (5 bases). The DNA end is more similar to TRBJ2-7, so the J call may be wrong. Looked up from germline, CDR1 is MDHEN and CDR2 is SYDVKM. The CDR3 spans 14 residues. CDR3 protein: CASSKRVGGYEQYF. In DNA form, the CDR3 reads TGTGCCAGCAGTAAGAGGGTTGGCGGCTACGAGCAGTACTTC.

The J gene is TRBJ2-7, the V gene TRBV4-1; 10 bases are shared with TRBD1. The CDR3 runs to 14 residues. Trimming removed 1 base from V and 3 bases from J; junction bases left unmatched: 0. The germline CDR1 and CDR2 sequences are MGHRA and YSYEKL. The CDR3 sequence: CASSQGDRGYEQYF. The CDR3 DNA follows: TGCGCCAGCAGCCAAGGGGACAGGGGCTACGAGCAGTACTTC.

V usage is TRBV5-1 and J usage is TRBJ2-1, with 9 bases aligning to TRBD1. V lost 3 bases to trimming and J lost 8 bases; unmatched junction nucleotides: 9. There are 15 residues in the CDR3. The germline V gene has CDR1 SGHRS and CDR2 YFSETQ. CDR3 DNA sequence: TGCGCCAGCAGCTGGGCCGGGACAGGGACCCATGAGCAGTTCTTC. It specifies CASSWAGTGTHEQFF.

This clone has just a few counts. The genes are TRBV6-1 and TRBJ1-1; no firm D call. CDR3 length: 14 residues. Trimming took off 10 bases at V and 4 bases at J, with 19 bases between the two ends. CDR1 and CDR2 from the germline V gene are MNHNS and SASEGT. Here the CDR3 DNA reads TGTGCCACCAGACGGTCCCTCGGTATCACTGAAGCTTTCTTT. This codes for CATRRSLGITEAFF.

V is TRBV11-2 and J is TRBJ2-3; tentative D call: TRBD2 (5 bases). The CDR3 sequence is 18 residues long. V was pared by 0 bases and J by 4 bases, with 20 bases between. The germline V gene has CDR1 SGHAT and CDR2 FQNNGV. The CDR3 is CASSLEVQRPTEADTQYF. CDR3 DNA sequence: TGTGCCAGCAGCTTAGAGGTCCAGCGGCCCACAGAAGCAGATACGCAGTATTTT. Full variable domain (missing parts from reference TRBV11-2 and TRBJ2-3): EAGVAQSPRYKIIEKRQSVAFWCNPISGHATLYWYQQILGQGPKLLIQFQNNGVVDDSQLPKDRFSAERLKGVDSTLKIQPAKLEDSAVYLCASSLEVQRPTEADTQYFGPGTRLTVL.

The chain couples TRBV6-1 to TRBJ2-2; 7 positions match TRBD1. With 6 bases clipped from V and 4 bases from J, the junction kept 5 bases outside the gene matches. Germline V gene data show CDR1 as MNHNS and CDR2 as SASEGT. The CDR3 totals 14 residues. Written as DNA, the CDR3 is TGTGCCAGCAGCACAGGGGATGTCACCGGGGAGCTGTTTTTT. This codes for CASSTGDVTGELFF.

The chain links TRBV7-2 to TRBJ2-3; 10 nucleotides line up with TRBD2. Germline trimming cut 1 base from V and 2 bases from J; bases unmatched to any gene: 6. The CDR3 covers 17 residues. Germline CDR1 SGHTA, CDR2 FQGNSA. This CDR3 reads CASSLGIAGGPTDTQYF. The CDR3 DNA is TGTGCCAGCAGCTTAGGAATAGCGGGGGGTCCCACAGATACGCAGTATTTT.